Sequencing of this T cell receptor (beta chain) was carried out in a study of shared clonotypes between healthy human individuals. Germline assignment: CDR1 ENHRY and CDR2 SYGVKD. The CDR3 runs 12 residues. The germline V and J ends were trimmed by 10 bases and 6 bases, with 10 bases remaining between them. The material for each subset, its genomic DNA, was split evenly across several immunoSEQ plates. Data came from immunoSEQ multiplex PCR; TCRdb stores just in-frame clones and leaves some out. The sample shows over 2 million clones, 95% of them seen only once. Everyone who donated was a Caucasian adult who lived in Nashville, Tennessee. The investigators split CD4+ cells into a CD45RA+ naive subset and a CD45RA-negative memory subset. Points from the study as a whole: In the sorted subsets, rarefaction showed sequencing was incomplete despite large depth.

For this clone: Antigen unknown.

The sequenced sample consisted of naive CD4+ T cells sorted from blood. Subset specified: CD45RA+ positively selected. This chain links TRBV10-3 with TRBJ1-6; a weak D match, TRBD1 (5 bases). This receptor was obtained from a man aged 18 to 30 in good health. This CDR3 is CASGTLNSPLHF. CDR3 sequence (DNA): TGTGCCAGCGGGACGCTTAATTCACCCCTCCACTTT.